This T cell receptor (beta chain) was recovered during a study of cytomegalovirus exposure and HLA in healthy donors. The PCR ran on 60 Vbeta and 13 Jbeta primers. Generated by immunoSEQ multiplex PCR, the TCRdb table keeps only in-frame clones and is missing some. The sample carries about 160,000 clones, nearly 80% recorded once. Germline V gene sequence: CDR1 LGHNA, CDR2 YNFKEQ. CDR3 size: 17 residues. Trimming cost V 0 bases and J 4 bases, with 18 bases left between them. The source material was PBMCs. The chain couples TRBV4-2 to TRBJ2-5; a weak D match, TRBD1 (6 bases). This TCR came from a woman aged 40 to 50 in good health and CMV-seronegative. The CDR3 here is CASSQDGDTVKAETQYF. In DNA, the CDR3 is TGTGCCAGCAGCCAAGATGGGGACACAGTAAAGGCAGAGACCCAGTACTTC.